The entry below describes one T cell receptor (beta chain). What antigen it recognizes has not been identified. Per-base qualities were not stored, and no clone one base away is much larger. V and J lose 1 base and 6 bases, and a span of 8 bases separates them. The CDR3 runs 13 amino acids, cysteine and phenylalanine included. Left in the record is the CDR3 DNA by itself, 39 bases read in frame from the first base. In the germline V gene, CDR1 corresponds to SGHDT and CDR2 to YYEEEE. The record originates from a study of blood T cell repertoires in COVID-19 (dated by TCRdb to the early 2020s). About the full investigation: Samples covering the acute and convalescent phases of COVID-19 were provided by collaborators in the United States, Italy and Spain. The material from the prospective study consisted of cDNA or gDNA derived from T cells, B-cell-depleted T cells, or PBMCs. Deeply sampled blood TCRbeta repertoires from subjects exposed to, actively infected with, or recovered from COVID-19 were included in the dataset. The repertoires were released in a freely available public database intended as a resource for research on the immune response to SARS-CoV-2. The samples were drawn from two sources: the first 160 participants of the ongoing ImmuneRACE study, and 1,254 subjects contributed by 6 global collaborators. A de-identified subject ID, COVID-19 status, age in years and sex were almost always included in the sample metadata. Where available, HLA class I and class II types were taken from metadata supplied by the sample provider and were not determined by assay-based typing.

Participants in the prospective study were aged about 18 to 95 years, lived in about two dozen United States geographic areas, and enrolled through a virtual design. To assign participants to cohorts, the prospective study relied on clinical history that participants themselves reported in a screening survey and a study questionnaire. ImmuneRACE Cohort 3 recovered participants were defined by two consecutive negative NP/OP PCR tests, healthcare professional clearance, or symptom resolution. Mobile phlebotomists in the prospective study collected whole blood, serum and a nasopharyngeal or oropharyngeal swab from every participant. Participants in the prospective study had the option to provide additional blood draws and questionnaires over an approximately 2-month period. Before DNA extraction, prospective study blood samples were shipped either frozen or at room temperature. What the work shows at the level of the full study, not this receptor alone: How much clinical and demographic metadata was included differed by source and by participant, and the metadata was provided uncurated.

TCRbeta CDR3 regions were amplified from genomic DNA using the immunoSEQ Assay, a bias-controlled multiplex PCR. The study's processing was this. Nucleated cell counts per sample were estimated from amplification of reference gene primers within the assay. To quantify the absolute abundance of each unique TCRbeta CDR3 rearrangement, sequence reads were collapsed and filtered. For each sample, productive Simpson clonality was calculated as the square root of Simpson's diversity index across productive rearrangements. TCRdb stores this immuneACCESS table with in-frame sequences only. Part of the clones is absent; in the studies checked, under half of the shortfall reflects unresolved V genes, and no reason is known for the rest. The D gene and trimming were derived from the DNA, and the V and J assignments and clone size from that table. This sample lists over 200,000 clones; approximately 84% were detected once. Of the sample, under 2% is held by the ten largest clones.

Here the chain combines TRBV5-6 and TRBJ1-5; TRBD1 is perhaps the D gene, given 5 matching bases. The receptor was isolated from a man between 60 and 75 years old who had recovered from COVID-19. The sequencing input was PBMCs or T cells enriched from blood (not recorded which). The CDR3 is CASSLFGGQPQHF. At the DNA level, the sequence is TGTGCCAGCAGCTTGTTCGGGGGTCAGCCCCAGCATTTT.